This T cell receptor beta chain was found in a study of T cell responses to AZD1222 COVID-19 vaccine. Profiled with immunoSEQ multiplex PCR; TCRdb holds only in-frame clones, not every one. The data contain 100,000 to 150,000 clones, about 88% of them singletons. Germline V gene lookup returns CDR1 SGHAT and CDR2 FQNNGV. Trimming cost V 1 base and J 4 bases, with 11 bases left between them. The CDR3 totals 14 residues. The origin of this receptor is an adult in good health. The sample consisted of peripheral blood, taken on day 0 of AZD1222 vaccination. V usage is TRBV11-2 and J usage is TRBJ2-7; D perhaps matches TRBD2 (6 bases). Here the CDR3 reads CASSLGAGPYEQYF. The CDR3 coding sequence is TGTGCCAGCAGCTTAGGGGCGGGACCGTACGAGCAGTACTTC.